Reported below is one T cell receptor beta chain. Clones were read by immunoSEQ multiplex PCR, and TCRdb kept only the in-frame ones, dropping some. This table holds approximately 79,000 clones, approximately 90% found once. Trimming pared 10 bases from V and 3 bases from J, leaving 22 bases between. CDR1 is ENHRY, CDR2 SYGVKD, per germline. There are 15 residues in the CDR3. The data originate from a study of T cell changes during pregnancy in multiple sclerosis. The sequence was obtained from a female donor with multiple sclerosis, enrolled in a pregnancy study. J is TRBJ2-7 and V is TRBV10-3; a weak D match, TRBD2 (7 bases). The sequences come from CD4+ T cells from peripheral blood mononuclear cells, collected before pregnancy. This CDR3 reads CATGEGQVGGYEQYF. The CDR3 DNA sequence: TGTGCCACTGGGGAGGGACAAGTAGGCGGCTACGAGCAGTACTTC.